Each of the 21 T cell receptor beta chains below was sequenced from the same sample in a study of blood T cell repertoires in COVID-19 (dated by TCRdb to the early 2020s). Receptor amplification or capture employed the immunoSEQ multiplex PCR assay. TCRdb holds this immuneACCESS table with in-frame rearrangements only. Some clones are missing; in checked studies, unresolved V genes explain under half, and the rest has no known cause. The sample table records more than 13,000 clones; 81% of these occur just once. Of the sample, roughly 28% falls within the top ten clones. Sequences were obtained from peripheral blood. These receptors all come from a human donor in a cohort sampled during active COVID-19.

The chain links TRBV3-1 (or the pseudogene TRBV3-2) to TRBJ2-3; 14 bases are shared with TRBD2. The CDR3 consists of 15 residues. Germline V lookup: CDR1 LGHDT, CDR2 YNNKEL (reference sequence). Germline trimming cut 1 base from V and 6 bases from J; bases unmatched to any gene: 0. DNA for the CDR3: TGTGCCAGCAGCCAAGGACTAGCGGGAGGGGATACGCAGTATTTT. It codes for CASSQGLAGGDTQYF.

This clone was seen once. The gene calls are TRBV29-1 and TRBJ2-1; TRBD2 agrees at 9 bases. Germline V gene sequence: CDR1 SQVTM, CDR2 ANQGSEA. The CDR3 covers 16 residues. Trimming cost V 3 bases and J 0 bases; bases outside gene matches: 6. The CDR3 nucleotides are TGCAGCGTTGAGACTAGCGGCTCTAGCTCCTACAATGAGCAGTTCTTC. Its translation is CSVETSGSSSYNEQFF.

This clone is categorized as medium-sized. This rearrangement joins TRBV19 to TRBJ2-7, with D perhaps matching TRBD1 (6 bases). The germline V and J ends were trimmed by 4 bases and 0 bases, with 13 bases remaining between them. This CDR3 comprises 15 residues. The V gene's germline CDR1 is LNHDA and CDR2 SQIVND (reference sequence). CDR3 protein: CASSTPQGLSYEQYF. The DNA of the CDR3 is TGTGCCAGTAGTACCCCTCAGGGGCTCTCCTACGAGCAGTACTTC.

The chain carries TRBV25-1 and TRBJ1-2; 8 nucleotides line up with TRBD1. The CDR3 length is 17 residues. Germline CDR1 is MGHDK and CDR2 is SYGVNS. Unmatched junction bases numbered 12, after V lost 3 bases and J lost 3 bases. Written as DNA, the CDR3 is TGTGCCAGCAGTGATTGGGACAGGCGCATGGGCGACTATGGCTACACCTTC. Its protein product is CASSDWDRRMGDYGYTF.

This clone was observed once. The chain is built from TRBV5-4 and TRBJ2-1; a possible D gene is TRBD2 (5 bases). Germline values: CDR1 SGHNT, CDR2 YYREEE (reference sequence). V was trimmed by 0 bases and J by 0 bases, leaving 7 bases between them. The CDR3 covers 15 residues. CDR3 DNA: TGTGCCAGCAGCTTGGGAGGGAGCTCCTACAATGAGCAGTTCTTC. It translates to CASSLGGSSYNEQFF.

V and J are TRBV25-1 and TRBJ1-1, with D uncertain. Germline CDR1 reads MGHDK; CDR2 reads SYGVNS. Trimming cost V 6 bases and J 4 bases, with 9 bases left between them. There are 12 residues in the CDR3. The CDR3 DNA sequence: TGTGCCAGCAGGGCGGGAGCCACTGAAGCTTTCTTT. Its protein product is CASRAGATEAFF.

The rearrangement joins TRBV7-2 to TRBJ1-2; D remains unclear. With 8 bases removed from V and 0 bases from J, the gap between germline ends came to 16 bases. The CDR3 is made up of 15 amino acids. Germline CDR1 and CDR2: SGHTA and FQGNSA. This CDR3 reads CASGKRTESNYGYTF. In nucleotides, the CDR3 is TGTGCCAGCGGGAAGCGGACGGAGTCTAACTATGGCTACACCTTC.

This clone came up once. This chain links TRBV11-3 with TRBJ1-1, with D unresolved. The CDR3 runs 13 residues. From germline, CDR1 is SGHNT and CDR2 YENEEA. The chain's CDR3 is CATSRQENTEAFF. Here the CDR3 DNA reads TGTGCTACTTCAAGGCAGGAGAACACTGAAGCTTTCTTT.

This rearrangement joins TRBV6-4 to TRBJ2-3, with a weak D call TRBD2 (6 bases). Per germline, CDR1 MRHNA and CDR2 SNTAGT. The CDR3 contains 13 residues. The V end was cut by 2 bases, the J end by 4 bases, with 7 bases between. This CDR3 is CASSDGTSDTQYF. The CDR3 nucleotides are TGTGCCAGCAGTGACGGGACTTCAGATACGCAGTATTTT.

The count of this clone is one. The V and J genes are TRBV6-5 and TRBJ2-3; possibly TRBD2 for D (5 bases). Germline V lookup: CDR1 MNHEY, CDR2 SVGAGI. V was trimmed by 6 bases and J by 6 bases, leaving 16 bases between them. This CDR3 comprises 14 residues. Here the CDR3 DNA reads TGTGCCAGCAGCCCCCGAGCGGTCCGGGATACGCAGTATTTT. It yields the protein CASSPRAVRDTQYF.

The genes are TRBV19 and TRBJ1-5; TRBD1 matches 7 bases. This CDR3 region has 16 residues. V was pared by 5 bases and J by 6 bases, with 13 bases of the junction left unmatched. Germline V CDR1 and CDR2: LNHDA, SQIVND (reference sequence). The CDR3 is CASSFGHRGSGQPQHF. DNA of the CDR3: TGTGCCAGTAGTTTTGGTCACAGGGGATCGGGTCAGCCCCAGCATTTT.

This CDR3 reads CASSLGHFTEAFF. The CDR3 DNA sequence: TGTGCCAGCAGTTTGGGACATTTCACTGAAGCTTTCTTT. V gene TRBV12-3 or TRBV12-4 combines with J gene TRBJ1-1; D is perhaps TRBD1 (6 bases). This CDR3 comprises 13 residues. Deletions cut 3 bases from V and 4 bases from J, with 9 bases between.

The chain uses TRBV14 and TRBJ2-1; tentative D call: TRBD2 (6 bases). The germline gives CDR1 SGHDN, CDR2 FVKESK. CDR3 length equals 16 residues. Trimming pared 0 bases from V and 3 bases from J, leaving 12 bases between. The CDR3 spells CASSQELAAYYNEQFF. The DNA of the CDR3 is TGTGCCAGCAGCCAAGAACTAGCAGCTTACTACAATGAGCAGTTCTTC.

This chain joins TRBV9 and TRBJ2-7; the match to TRBD2 covers 9 bases. V lost 0 bases to trimming and J lost 3 bases; unmatched junction nucleotides: 4. CDR1 SGDLS and CDR2 YYNGEE come from the germline V gene. This CDR3 contains 15 residues. The CDR3 here is CASSVDLAGDYEQYF. The CDR3 DNA follows: TGTGCCAGCAGCGTAGATTTAGCGGGGGACTACGAGCAGTACTTC.

J is TRBJ2-7 and V is TRBV7-6, with TRBD2 matching over 8 bases. The V gene's germline CDR1 is SGHVS and CDR2 FNYEAQ. The CDR3 has 15 residues. The junction had 6 bases not matched to a gene; V was cut back by 1 base and J by 4 bases. CDR3 sequence reads: CASSLGGGRTYEQYF. In DNA form, the CDR3 reads TGTGCCAGCAGCTTAGGTGGCGGGAGGACATACGAGCAGTACTTC.

CDR3 sequence (DNA): TGTGCCGGTCAGGGGAAAGGTTTTAGCAATCAGCCCCAGCATTTT. Its protein is CAGQGKGFSNQPQHF. V gene TRBV7-9 combines with J gene TRBJ1-5; D is perhaps TRBD1 (6 bases). V lost 11 bases, J lost 0 bases, and 17 bases lay in between. CDR1 is SEHNR and CDR2 is FQNEAQ in the germline V gene (reference sequence). This CDR3 is 15 amino acids long.

V and J are TRBV13 and TRBJ2-3; 14 bases are shared with TRBD2. The CDR3 spans 18 residues. Per germline, CDR1 PRHDT and CDR2 FYEKMQ (reference sequence). V was clipped by 5 bases and J by 6 bases; unmatched bases: 13. As DNA, the CDR3 is TGTGCCAGCAGCCGCCTTGAATGGGGACTAGCGGGAGAGGATACGCAGTATTTT. Encoded protein: CASSRLEWGLAGEDTQYF.

V and J are TRBV5-4 and TRBJ2-7, with TRBD2 identical over 12 bases. Germline V gene data show CDR1 as SGHNT and CDR2 as YYREEE (reference sequence). CDR3 size: 16 residues. V shed 4 bases and J 4 bases; nucleotides not matched to a gene: 9. The CDR3 is CASSPTSGSAVYEQYF. In DNA, the CDR3 is TGTGCCAGCAGCCCGACTAGCGGGAGCGCAGTTTACGAGCAGTACTTC.

This chain joins TRBV23-1 and TRBJ1-2, with 7 nucleotides matching TRBD1. TRBV23-1 has ORF status, its function being uncertain. The CDR3 sequence is 15 residues long. Unmatched junction bases numbered 5, after V lost 4 bases and J lost 0 bases. DNA of the CDR3: TGCGCCAGCAGTCCCAAGACAGGGACTAACTATGGCTACACCTTC. This sequence encodes CASSPKTGTNYGYTF.

This clone was observed a single time. This chain connects TRBV11-1 to TRBJ1-5, with a tentative D call TRBD1 (5 bases). Looked up from germline, CDR1 is SGHAT and CDR2 is FQDESV (reference sequence). Trimming removed 1 base at V and 5 bases at J, with 12 bases between. The CDR3 is 15 amino acids. The CDR3 sequence: CASSLGGPGDQPQHF. The CDR3 bases are TGTGCCAGCAGCTTAGGAGGCCCGGGGGATCAGCCCCAGCATTTT.

The chain combines TRBV12-5 with TRBJ1-6; TRBD1 is a possible D gene (5 bases). The CDR3 spans 13 residues. With 1 base removed from V and 10 bases from J, the gap between germline ends came to 8 bases. The V gene's germline CDR1 is LGHNT and CDR2 FRNRAP. The CDR3 here is CASGLDRGSPLHF. The DNA for the CDR3 is TGTGCTAGTGGTTTGGACCGGGGGTCACCCCTCCACTTT.